This T cell receptor beta chain appears in the sequencing data of a study of beta chain features in type 1 diabetes. CDR3 length equals 16 residues. V lost 4 bases to trimming and J lost 4 bases; unmatched junction nucleotides: 6. Looked up from germline, CDR1 is LNHDA and CDR2 is SQIVND (reference sequence). As for this clone: The antigen remains undetermined.

The sequenced template was cDNA made from the entire isolated RNA. The study sequenced naive, central memory and regulatory T cell samples to an average of about 3.5 million reads. Using immunoSEQ multiplex PCR, the repertoire was profiled, and TCRdb retains in-frame clones only, with some absent. This table has around 330,000 clones, 8% to 13% appearing once. Findings of the study overall: In all four CD4+ subsets, TCRB CDR3 length was significantly, moderately reduced in type 1 diabetes.

The chain employs TRBV19 and TRBJ2-3, with 12 bases that match TRBD2. The material sequenced was naive CD4+ T cells from blood. This receptor was obtained from a woman younger than 45 in good health. The chain's CDR3 is CASSTGLAGWADTQYF. In DNA form, the CDR3 reads TGTGCCAGTAGTACAGGACTAGCGGGATGGGCAGATACGCAGTATTTT.